This T cell receptor beta chain was documented in a study of T cell repertoires in ileal Crohn's disease. The wider study: Operated complications were stricturing disease (approximately 61%) and penetrating disease (about 40%).

Whole-study results and caveats: Postoperative endoscopy occurred within one year, median approximately 7.5 months.

CDR1 is KGHSH and CDR2 is LQKENI in the germline V gene. This CDR3 spans 14 amino acids. J gave up 6 bases and V 3 bases, and 4 bases lay outside the gene matches. Time point in this sample: neoterminal ileum biopsy at postoperative endoscopy, about 6 months after surgery. This clone has just a few counts. Its antigen is undetermined. The data were produced by immunoSEQ multiplex PCR, yet TCRdb's version contains in-frame clones alone and is incomplete. Of approximately 3,000 clones in the sample, roughly 89% are singletons; the top ten hold approximately 2.4%. This receptor was taken from an adult with Crohn's disease. The sequencing sample was made of ileal tissue. V gene TRBV18 combines with J gene TRBJ2-7, with TRBD1 matching over 11 bases. The CDR3 sequence is CASSPGTGGTEQYF. CDR3 coding DNA: TGTGCCAGCTCACCTGGGACAGGGGGGACCGAGCAGTACTTC.